This T cell receptor (beta chain) was found in a study of glioma-infiltrating T cells. Overall study: Low-grade gliomas were grade II; glioblastomas were grade IV at initial diagnosis.

TCR alpha and beta CDR3 regions were amplified from RNA using iRepertoire nested multiplex PCR. Each CDR3 protein gets one entry after TCRdb re-called the multiplex PCR reads with MiXCR. The table shows a few hundred thousand distinct CDR3 sequences, with more than 35% occurring only once. Study findings and constraints: A blood CDR3 motif signature was depleted in highly divergent patients.

A note on this clonotype: Its antigen is currently unknown.

CDR3 length equals 17 residues. CDR1 and CDR2 (germline): MDHEN, SYDVKM. V lost 1 base to trimming and J lost 2 bases, with 15 bases between them. The source is a human donor with low-grade glioma or glioblastoma, undergoing nonglioma brain surgery, or in good health (not recorded which). The sample comprised glioma tissue, nonneoplastic brain tissue, or PBMCs (not recorded which). This chain connects TRBV28 to TRBJ2-4; D ambiguous. The CDR3 protein is CASSLYPALGSKNIQYF. The CDR3 nucleotides read TGTGCCAGCAGTTTATACCCGGCCCTAGGGTCCAAAAACATTCAGTACTTC. Full variable domain (outside the CDR3, taken from reference TRBV28 and TRBJ2-4): DVKVTQSSRYLVKRTGEKVFLECVQDMDHENMFWYRQDPGLGLRLIYFSYDVKMKEKGDIPEGYSVSREKKERFSLILESASTNQTSMYLCASSLYPALGSKNIQYFGAGTRLSVL.